Shown below are 12 T cell receptor beta chains from a single sample sequenced in a study of blood T cell repertoires in COVID-19. Data came from immunoSEQ multiplex PCR; TCRdb stores just in-frame clones and leaves some out. This sample yields approximately 200,000 clones, of which 82% are seen a single time; 12% belongs to the top ten. The source material was PBMCs or T cells enriched from blood (not recorded which). Source of these receptors: a man in his forties or fifties who had recovered from COVID-19.

The chain recombines TRBV18 with TRBJ1-4, with D possibly TRBD1 on 6 matching bases. Per the germline V gene, CDR1 is KGHSH and CDR2 is LQKENI. Between the trimmed V and J ends, which lost 0 bases and 8 bases, there was a span of 13 bases. The CDR3 has 15 residues. The CDR3 loop reads CASSPPAQGGEKLFF. The CDR3 DNA reads as TGTGCCAGCTCACCACCGGCACAGGGCGGCGAAAAACTGTTTTTT.

The rearrangement uses TRBV6-5 and TRBJ1-2; D uncertain. The V and J ends lost 0 bases and 4 bases respectively, with 6 bases between them. The CDR3 has 13 residues. Germline V gene data show CDR1 as MNHEY and CDR2 as SVGAGI. CDR3 loop: CASSYSEGYGYTF. CDR3 in DNA: TGTGCCAGCAGTTACTCGGAGGGCTATGGCTACACCTTC.

The rearrangement joins TRBV5-1 to TRBJ2-3, with D tentatively TRBD1 (6 bases). V was shortened by 2 bases and J by 5 bases, with 9 bases between the two germline ends. CDR1 and CDR2 (germline): SGHRS, YFSETQ. The CDR3 spans 13 residues. The CDR3 reads CASSFPGEDTQYF. DNA for the CDR3: TGCGCCAGCAGCTTTCCAGGGGAAGATACGCAGTATTTT.

V is TRBV7-2 and J is TRBJ1-3; TRBD1 matches at 7 bases. CDR1 SGHTA and CDR2 FQGNSA come from the germline V gene. The V and J ends lost 5 bases and 4 bases, in that order; junction bases with no gene match: 5. The length of the CDR3 is 14 residues. Here the CDR3 reads CASSTQGGGNTIYF. The CDR3 DNA follows: TGTGCCAGCAGCACCCAGGGGGGCGGAAACACCATATATTTT.

V gene TRBV24-1 combines with J gene TRBJ2-2; D is perhaps TRBD2 (5 bases). Germline V gives CDR1 KGHDR, CDR2 SFDVKD. This CDR3 contains 15 residues. Trimming left V 3 bases short and J 12 bases short, with 19 bases between. In DNA, the CDR3 is TGTGCCACCAGTGATCCGTTCCGGGGTGGTGGGAAGCTGTTTTTT. This encodes CATSDPFRGGGKLFF.

V usage is TRBV27 and J usage is TRBJ2-1, with TRBD1 identical over 7 bases. CDR3 length: 14 amino acids. The germline gives CDR1 MNHEY, CDR2 SMNVEV (reference sequence). The J segment lost 6 bases and the V segment lost 2 bases, leaving 4 bases of the junction unmatched. The CDR3 DNA reads as TGTGCCAGCAGTTTAAGTTACAGGGGCAATGAGCAGTTCTTC. Protein: CASSLSYRGNEQFF.

The CDR3 bases are TGTGCCAGCAGCCCCGGGACAGATTACTATGGCTACACCTTC. Its protein product is CASSPGTDYYGYTF. The rearrangement links TRBV6-2 or TRBV6-3 to TRBJ1-2; 7 bases match TRBD1. J gave up 3 bases and V 6 bases, and 7 bases lay outside the gene matches. The CDR3 covers 14 residues. The germline V gene has CDR1 MNHEY and CDR2 SVGEGT.

V is TRBV29-1 and J is TRBJ2-2, with 7 nucleotides matching TRBD2. CDR1 and CDR2 (germline): SQVTM, ANQGSEA. The CDR3 consists of 12 residues. After removal of 5 bases from V and 3 bases from J, the junction contained 0 bases not matched to a gene. Written as DNA, the CDR3 is TGCAGCGTTCGGGGGGACACCGGGGAGCTGTTTTTT. Protein sequence: CSVRGDTGELFF.

This rearrangement joins TRBV7-6 to TRBJ2-5, with 10 bases lining up with TRBD2. Germline CDR1 is SGHVS and CDR2 is FNYEAQ. The trim removed 5 bases at V and 4 bases at J, leaving 7 bases unmatched. CDR3 size: 15 residues. CDR3 residues: CASSPSGSAGETQYF. The CDR3 DNA sequence: TGTGCCAGCAGCCCTAGCGGGAGTGCTGGAGAGACCCAGTACTTC.

This clone came up once. The V call is TRBV7-3, the J call TRBJ1-2; 7 nucleotides align to TRBD1. The germline gives CDR1 SGHTA, CDR2 FQGTGA. This CDR3 is built from 14 residues. V gave up 4 bases and J gave up 4 bases; unmatched junction bases: 6. The CDR3 spells CASSSGGTAYGYTF. The CDR3 DNA follows: TGTGCCAGCAGCTCTGGGGGGACAGCCTATGGCTACACCTTC.

This clone was seen only a few times. The chain recombines TRBV6-2 or TRBV6-3 with TRBJ2-3; TRBD1 agrees at 10 bases. Germline assignment: CDR1 MNHEY and CDR2 SVGEGT. V lost 2 bases to trimming and J lost 4 bases; unmatched junction nucleotides: 3. This CDR3 region has 15 residues. CDR3 region: CASSYGGTGADTQYF. CDR3 nucleotide sequence: TGTGCCAGCAGTTACGGGGGGACAGGGGCAGATACGCAGTATTTT.

The rearrangement uses TRBV4-1 and TRBJ1-2; possibly TRBD1 for D (5 bases). CDR1 and CDR2 from the germline V gene are MGHRA and YSYEKL. This CDR3 region has 15 residues. The ends were cut back, 0 bases at V and 7 bases at J, with 15 bases in the middle. CDR3 amino acids: CASSQDSGTGSGYTF. The CDR3 DNA follows: TGCGCCAGCAGCCAAGATTCGGGGACTGGGTCTGGCTACACCTTC.